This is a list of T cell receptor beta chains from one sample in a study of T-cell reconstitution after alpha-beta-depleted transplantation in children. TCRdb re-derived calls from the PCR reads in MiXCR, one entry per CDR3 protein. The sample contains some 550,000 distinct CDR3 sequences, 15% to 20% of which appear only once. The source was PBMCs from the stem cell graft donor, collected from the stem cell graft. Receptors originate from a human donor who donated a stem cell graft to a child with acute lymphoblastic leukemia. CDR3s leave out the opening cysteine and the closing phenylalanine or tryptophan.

CDR3 protein: ASSPTSHGGYGYT
J gene: TRBJ1-2
V gene: TRBV5-5

CDR3 protein: ATSSGLATDTQY
J gene: TRBJ2-3
V gene: TRBV15

CDR3 protein: SARWGGHSYEQY
J gene: TRBJ2-7
V gene: TRBV20-1

CDR3 protein: SARDYEGGIYEQY
J gene: TRBJ2-7
V gene: TRBV20-1

CDR3 protein: ASSYRYPGDTQY
J gene: TRBJ2-3
V gene: TRBV6-5

CDR3 protein: SAYRLAGAHEQF
J gene: TRBJ2-1
V gene: TRBV20-1

CDR3 protein: SVEDRGGGTSPYNEQF
J gene: TRBJ2-1
V gene: TRBV29-1

CDR3 protein: SASDGVNYGYT
J gene: TRBJ1-2
V gene: TRBV20-1

CDR3 protein: ASSGQGGSQF
J gene: TRBJ2-1
V gene: TRBV27

CDR3 protein: ASSPGSATNEKLF
J gene: TRBJ1-4
V gene: TRBV7-9

CDR3 protein: ASSYSRPKDTQY
J gene: TRBJ2-3
V gene: TRBV6-5

CDR3 protein: ASSPWTGGFSTGELF
J gene: TRBJ2-2
V gene: TRBV27

CDR3 protein: SARDRRGLLYEQY
J gene: TRBJ2-7
V gene: TRBV20-1

CDR3 protein: SVRTGNSNEQF
J gene: TRBJ2-1
V gene: TRBV29-1

CDR3 protein: ATSDAWTYNEQF
J gene: TRBJ2-1
V gene: TRBV24-1

CDR3 protein: ASSQDQAQGADTQY
J gene: TRBJ2-3
V gene: TRBV4-2

CDR3 protein: ASSRGLAIDTQY
J gene: TRBJ2-3
V gene: TRBV12-3/TRBV12-4

CDR3 protein: ASSSFEQY
J gene: NA
V gene: TRBV28

CDR3 protein: ASSLGLGVAYEQY
J gene: TRBJ2-7
V gene: TRBV5-1

CDR3 protein: SASGTGTSDGYT
J gene: TRBJ1-2
V gene: TRBV20-1

CDR3 protein: ASSVGGGSSSYEQY
J gene: TRBJ2-7
V gene: TRBV9

CDR3 protein: ASSQELGMGTAQETQY
J gene: TRBJ2-5
V gene: TRBV14

CDR3 protein: ASSLIGAAYGYT
J gene: TRBJ1-2
V gene: TRBV7-2

CDR3 protein: ASSPLSGSAETQY
J gene: TRBJ2-5
V gene: TRBV6-1

CDR3 protein: AISESQMSDNEKLF
J gene: TRBJ1-4
V gene: TRBV10-3

CDR3 protein: ASSPLSGGYNEQF
J gene: TRBJ2-1
V gene: TRBV7-2

CDR3 protein: ASSRQGIRQPQH
J gene: TRBJ1-5
V gene: TRBV6-2/TRBV6-3

CDR3 protein: ASSSLLAGRNEQF
J gene: TRBJ2-1
V gene: TRBV7-8

CDR3 protein: ASSLRPGGFYGYT
J gene: TRBJ1-2
V gene: TRBV27

CDR3 protein: ASSPLDSNQPQH
J gene: TRBJ1-5
V gene: TRBV18

CDR3 protein: ASSFEGGFADTQY
J gene: TRBJ2-3
V gene: TRBV5-1

CDR3 protein: ASSLRQGILNTEAF
J gene: TRBJ1-1
V gene: TRBV5-1

CDR3 protein: ASSAGGRLGYT
J gene: TRBJ1-2
V gene: TRBV2

CDR3 protein: ASSLLTVGEQY
J gene: TRBJ2-7
V gene: TRBV27

CDR3 protein: AISESGAPGELF
J gene: TRBJ2-2
V gene: TRBV10-3

CDR3 protein: SARVRGDESYEQY
J gene: TRBJ2-7
V gene: TRBV20-1

CDR3 protein: ATSGSVGMETQY
J gene: TRBJ2-5
V gene: TRBV24-1

CDR3 protein: ASSVGQGTEAF
J gene: TRBJ1-1
V gene: TRBV9

CDR3 protein: ASRPDNLLDTQY
J gene: TRBJ2-3
V gene: TRBV11-2

CDR3 protein: ASSEVQGEGTEAF
J gene: TRBJ1-1
V gene: TRBV10-1

CDR3 protein: ASSFRAGHTGELF
J gene: TRBJ2-2
V gene: TRBV11-2

CDR3 protein: ASSWQSSGANVLT
J gene: TRBJ2-6
V gene: TRBV5-1

CDR3 protein: ASSPPNGMPEAF
J gene: TRBJ1-1
V gene: TRBV18

CDR3 protein: SVEDSGLAGEWEQF
J gene: TRBJ2-1
V gene: TRBV29-1

CDR3 protein: STPQGIRGNEQF
J gene: TRBJ2-1
V gene: TRBV20-1

CDR3 protein: ASSRRGTPTGETQY
J gene: TRBJ2-5
V gene: TRBV5-1

CDR3 protein: ASSLPSYEQY
J gene: TRBJ2-7
V gene: TRBV5-1

CDR3 protein: ATSRLRTPHEQY
J gene: TRBJ2-7
V gene: TRBV15

CDR3 protein: ASSSQTGGKEYNEQF
J gene: TRBJ2-1
V gene: TRBV5-5

CDR3 protein: ASSPNAGIDGYT
J gene: TRBJ1-2
V gene: TRBV27